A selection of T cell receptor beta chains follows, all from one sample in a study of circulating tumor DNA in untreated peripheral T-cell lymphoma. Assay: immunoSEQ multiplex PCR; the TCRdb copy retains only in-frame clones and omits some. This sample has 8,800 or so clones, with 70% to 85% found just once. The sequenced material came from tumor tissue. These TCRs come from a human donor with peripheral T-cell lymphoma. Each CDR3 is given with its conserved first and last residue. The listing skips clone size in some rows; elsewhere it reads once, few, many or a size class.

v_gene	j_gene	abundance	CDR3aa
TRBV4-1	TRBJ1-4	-	CASSQMQEYRKLFF
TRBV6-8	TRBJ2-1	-	CASSPLAGGYNEQFF
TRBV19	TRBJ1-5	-	CASSPDRVDQPQHF
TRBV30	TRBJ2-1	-	CAWSPNQGEQFF
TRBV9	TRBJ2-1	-	CASSEQPAYNEQFF
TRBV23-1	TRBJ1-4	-	CASSLINTHDRNEKLFF
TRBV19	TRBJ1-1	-	CASSPAVNTEAFF
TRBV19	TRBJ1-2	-	CASSIDRGSGYTF
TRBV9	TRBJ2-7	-	CASSVEDSRTYEQYF
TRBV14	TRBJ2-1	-	CASSQAGVRLDEQFF
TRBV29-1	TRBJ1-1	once	CSVVFIGGNTEAFF
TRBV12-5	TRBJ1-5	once	CASDLVLWGSNQPQHF
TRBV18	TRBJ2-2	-	CASSPTDRVTGELFF
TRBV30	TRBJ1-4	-	CAWSKGQMNEKLFF
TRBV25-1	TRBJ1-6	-	CASSETWHNSPLHF
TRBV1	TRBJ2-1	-	CASSQGLAGIRFF
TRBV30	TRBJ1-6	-	CAWRDRVGNSPLHF
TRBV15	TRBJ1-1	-	CATSRGDRNTEAFF
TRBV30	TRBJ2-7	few	CAWSGRGDYEQYF
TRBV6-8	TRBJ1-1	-	CASEHRALKEGTEAFF
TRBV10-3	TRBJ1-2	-	CAISELWARPNYGYTF
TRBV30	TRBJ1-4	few	CAWSGDFADEKLFF
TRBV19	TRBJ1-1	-	CASSIAGWASTEAFF
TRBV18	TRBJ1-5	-	CASSPSEAVYSNQPQHF
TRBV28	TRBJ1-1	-	CASRLTGPRTEAFF
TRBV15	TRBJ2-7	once	CATSRSHDRERGYEQYF
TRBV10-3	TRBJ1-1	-	CAISENSLNTEAFF
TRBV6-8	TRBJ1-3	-	CASNRDGHGNTIYF